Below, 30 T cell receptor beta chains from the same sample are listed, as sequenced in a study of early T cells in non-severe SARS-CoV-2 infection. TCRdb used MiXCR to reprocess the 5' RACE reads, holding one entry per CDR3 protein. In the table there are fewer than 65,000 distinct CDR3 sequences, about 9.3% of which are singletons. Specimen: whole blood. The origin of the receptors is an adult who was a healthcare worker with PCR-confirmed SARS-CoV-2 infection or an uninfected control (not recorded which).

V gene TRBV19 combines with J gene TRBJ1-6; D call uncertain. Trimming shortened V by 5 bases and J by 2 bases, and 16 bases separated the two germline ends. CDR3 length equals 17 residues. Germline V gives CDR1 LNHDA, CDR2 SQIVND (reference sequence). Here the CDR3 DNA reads TGTGCCAGTAGTCGGTCGGGTCTCCGAACCTATAATTCACCCCTCCACTTT. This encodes CASSRSGLRTYNSPLHF.

The CDR3 is CSALHPGTGVDEQFF. CDR3 nucleotides: TGCAGTGCACTACATCCCGGGACAGGGGTTGATGAGCAGTTCTTC. The rearrangement links TRBV20-1 to TRBJ2-1; TRBD1 agrees at 10 bases. Per the germline V gene, CDR1 is DFQATT and CDR2 is SNEGSKA (reference sequence). The CDR3 runs 15 residues. The trim removed 6 bases at V and 8 bases at J, leaving 13 bases unmatched.

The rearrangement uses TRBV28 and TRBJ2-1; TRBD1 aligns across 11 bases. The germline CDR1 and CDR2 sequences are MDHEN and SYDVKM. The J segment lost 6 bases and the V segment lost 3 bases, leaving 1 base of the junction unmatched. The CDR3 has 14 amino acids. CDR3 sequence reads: CASSLDRGRNEQFF. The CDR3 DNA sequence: TGTGCCAGCAGTTTGGACAGGGGGCGCAATGAGCAGTTCTTC.

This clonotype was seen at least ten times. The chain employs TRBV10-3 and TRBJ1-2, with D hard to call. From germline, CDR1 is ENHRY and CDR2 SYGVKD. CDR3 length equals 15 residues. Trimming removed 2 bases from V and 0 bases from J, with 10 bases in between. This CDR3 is CAISETQRTNYGYTF. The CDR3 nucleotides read TGTGCCATCAGTGAGACACAGCGAACTAACTATGGCTACACCTTC.

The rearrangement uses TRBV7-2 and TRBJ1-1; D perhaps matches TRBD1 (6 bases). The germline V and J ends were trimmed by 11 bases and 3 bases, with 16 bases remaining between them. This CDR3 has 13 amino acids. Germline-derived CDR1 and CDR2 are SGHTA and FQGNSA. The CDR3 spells CAGTAGAYTEAFF. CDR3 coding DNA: TGTGCCGGCACGGCAGGGGCTTACACTGAAGCTTTCTTT.

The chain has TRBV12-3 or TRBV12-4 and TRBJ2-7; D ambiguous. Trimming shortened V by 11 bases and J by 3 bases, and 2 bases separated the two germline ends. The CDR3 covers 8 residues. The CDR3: CAFYEQYV. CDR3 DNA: TGTGCCTTCTACGAGCAGTACGTC.

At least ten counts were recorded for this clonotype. The CDR3 is CASSLDAQGMTGELFF. CDR3 nucleotide sequence: TGTGCCAGCAGCTTAGACGCTCAGGGAATGACCGGGGAGCTGTTTTTT. The J gene is TRBJ2-2, the V gene TRBV7-2, with a weak D call TRBD1 (5 bases). CDR1 and CDR2 (germline): SGHTA, FQGNSA. Trimming pared 1 base from V and 5 bases from J, leaving 14 bases between. This CDR3 has 16 amino acids. The full variable domain, with the rest looked up from reference TRBV7-2 and TRBJ2-2, is GAGVSQSPSNKVTEKGKDVELRCDPISGHTALYWYRQSLGQGLEFLIYFQGNSAPDKSGLPSDRFSAERTGGSVSTLTIQRTQQEDSAVYLCASSLDAQGMTGELFFGEGSRLTVL.

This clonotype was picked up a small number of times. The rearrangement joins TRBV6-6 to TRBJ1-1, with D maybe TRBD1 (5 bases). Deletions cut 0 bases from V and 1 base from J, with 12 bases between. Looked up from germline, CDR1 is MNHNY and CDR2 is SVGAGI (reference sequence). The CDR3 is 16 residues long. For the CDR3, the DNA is TGTGCCAGCAGTTACTCGATTTTAGGGGCGAACACTGAAGCTTTCTTT. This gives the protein CASSYSILGANTEAFF.

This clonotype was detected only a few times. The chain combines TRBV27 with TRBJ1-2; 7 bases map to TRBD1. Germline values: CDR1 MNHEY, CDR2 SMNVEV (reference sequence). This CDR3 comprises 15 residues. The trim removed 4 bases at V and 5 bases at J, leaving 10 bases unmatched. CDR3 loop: CASSSAGQRTYGYTF. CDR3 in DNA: TGTGCCAGCAGTTCAGCGGGACAGCGTACTTATGGCTACACCTTC.

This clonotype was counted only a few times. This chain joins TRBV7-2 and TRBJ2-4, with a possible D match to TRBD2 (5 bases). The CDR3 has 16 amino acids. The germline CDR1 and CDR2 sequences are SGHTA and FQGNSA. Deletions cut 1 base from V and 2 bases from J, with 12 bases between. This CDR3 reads CASSLVFAGTKNIQYF. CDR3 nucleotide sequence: TGTGCCAGCAGCTTAGTTTTTGCCGGGACCAAAAACATTCAGTACTTC.

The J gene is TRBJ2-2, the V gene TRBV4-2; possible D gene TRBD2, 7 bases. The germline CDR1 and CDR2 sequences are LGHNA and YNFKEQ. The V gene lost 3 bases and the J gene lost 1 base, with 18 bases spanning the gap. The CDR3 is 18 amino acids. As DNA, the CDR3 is TGTGCCAGCAGCCAGTGGGGGGGCGGCCGAGGGAACACCGGGGAGCTGTTTTTT. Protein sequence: CASSQWGGGRGNTGELFF.

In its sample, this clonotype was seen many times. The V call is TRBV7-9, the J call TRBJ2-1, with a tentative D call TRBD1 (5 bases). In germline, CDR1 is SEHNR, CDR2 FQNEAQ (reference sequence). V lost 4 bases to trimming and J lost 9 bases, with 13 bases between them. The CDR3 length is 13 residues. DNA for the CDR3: TGTGCCAGCAGCTCGAAGGGGCGAGGTGAGCAGTTCTTC. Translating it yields CASSSKGRGEQFF.

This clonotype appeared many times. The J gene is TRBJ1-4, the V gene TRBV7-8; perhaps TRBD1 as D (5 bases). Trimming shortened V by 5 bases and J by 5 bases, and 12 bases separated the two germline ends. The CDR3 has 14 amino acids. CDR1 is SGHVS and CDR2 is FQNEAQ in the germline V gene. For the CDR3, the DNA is TGTGCCAGCAGCGTCGGGACGGAAAATGAAAAACTGTTTTTT. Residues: CASSVGTENEKLFF.

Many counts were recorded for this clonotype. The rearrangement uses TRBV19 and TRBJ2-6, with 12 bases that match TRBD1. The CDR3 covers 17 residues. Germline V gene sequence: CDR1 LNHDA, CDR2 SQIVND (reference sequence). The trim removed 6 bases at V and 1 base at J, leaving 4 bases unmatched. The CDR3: CASSSGQGASGANVLTF. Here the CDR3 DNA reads TGTGCCAGTAGCTCGGGACAGGGGGCATCTGGGGCCAACGTCCTGACTTTC.

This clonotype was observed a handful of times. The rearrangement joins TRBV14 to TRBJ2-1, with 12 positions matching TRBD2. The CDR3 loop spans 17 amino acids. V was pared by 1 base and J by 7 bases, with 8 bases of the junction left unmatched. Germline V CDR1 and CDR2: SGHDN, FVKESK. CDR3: CASSQVASGGARNEQFF. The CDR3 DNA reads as TGTGCCAGCAGCCAAGTTGCTAGCGGGGGGGCCAGGAATGAGCAGTTCTTC. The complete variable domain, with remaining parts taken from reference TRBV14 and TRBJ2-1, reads EAGVTQFPSHSVIEKGQTVTLRCDPISGHDNLYWYRRVMGKEIKFLLHFVKESKQDESGMPNNRFLAERTGGTYSTLKVQPAELEDSGVYFCASSQVASGGARNEQFFGPGTRLTVL.

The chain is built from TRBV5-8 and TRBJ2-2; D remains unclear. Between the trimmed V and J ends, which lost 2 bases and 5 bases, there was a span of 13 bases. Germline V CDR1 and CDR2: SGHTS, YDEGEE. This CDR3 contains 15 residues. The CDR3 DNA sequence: TGTGCCAGCAGCTTCTCAGGATGGGGAACCGGGGAGCTGTTTTTT. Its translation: CASSFSGWGTGELFF.

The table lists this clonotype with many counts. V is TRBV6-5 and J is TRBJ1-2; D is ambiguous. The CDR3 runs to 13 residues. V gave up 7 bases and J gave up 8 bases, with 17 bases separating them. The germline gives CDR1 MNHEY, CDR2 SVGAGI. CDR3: CASKGPISGGYTF. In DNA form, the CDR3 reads TGTGCCAGCAAGGGCCCTATCTCGGGGGGCTACACCTTC.

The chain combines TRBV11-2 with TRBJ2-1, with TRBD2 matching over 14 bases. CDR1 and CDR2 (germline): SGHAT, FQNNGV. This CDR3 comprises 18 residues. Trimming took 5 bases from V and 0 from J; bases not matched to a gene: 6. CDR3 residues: CASSPGTSGSSSYNEQFF. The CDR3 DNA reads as TGTGCCAGCAGCCCCGGGACTAGCGGGAGTAGCTCCTACAATGAGCAGTTCTTC.

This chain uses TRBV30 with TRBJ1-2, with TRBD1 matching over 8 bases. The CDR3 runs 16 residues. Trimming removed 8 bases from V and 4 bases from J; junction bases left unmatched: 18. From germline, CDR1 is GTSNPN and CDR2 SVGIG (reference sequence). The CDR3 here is CARTSGTGLSLYGYTF. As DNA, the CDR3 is TGTGCCCGAACTTCAGGGACAGGCCTCTCTCTCTATGGCTACACCTTC.

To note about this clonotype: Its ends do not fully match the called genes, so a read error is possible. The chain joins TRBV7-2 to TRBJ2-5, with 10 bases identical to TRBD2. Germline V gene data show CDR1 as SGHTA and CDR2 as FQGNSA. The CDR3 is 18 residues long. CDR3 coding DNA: TGTGCCAGCAGCTTAGCGCCCAGCGGGGGGGCGTACCAAGAGGCCCAGTACTTC. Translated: CASSLAPSGGAYQEAQYF.

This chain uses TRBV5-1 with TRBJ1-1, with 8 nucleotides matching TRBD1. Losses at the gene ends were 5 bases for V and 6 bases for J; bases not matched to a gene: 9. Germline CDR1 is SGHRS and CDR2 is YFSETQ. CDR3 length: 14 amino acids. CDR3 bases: TGCGCCAGCAGGTTCCGACAGGGGAGCCCTGAAGCTTTCTTT. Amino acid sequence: CASRFRQGSPEAFF. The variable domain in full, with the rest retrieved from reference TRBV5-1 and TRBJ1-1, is KAGVTQTPRYLIKTRGQQVTLSCSPISGHRSVSWYQQTPGQGLQFLFEYFSETQRNKGNFPGRFSGRQFSNSRSEMNVSTLELGDSALYLCASRFRQGSPEAFFGQGTRLTVV.

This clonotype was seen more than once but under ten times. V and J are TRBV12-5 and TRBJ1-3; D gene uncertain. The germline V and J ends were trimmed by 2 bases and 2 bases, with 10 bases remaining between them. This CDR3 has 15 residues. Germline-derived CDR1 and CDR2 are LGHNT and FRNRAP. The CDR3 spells CASGLYGGTGNTIYF. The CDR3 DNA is TGTGCTAGTGGTTTGTACGGAGGGACTGGAAACACCATATATTTT.

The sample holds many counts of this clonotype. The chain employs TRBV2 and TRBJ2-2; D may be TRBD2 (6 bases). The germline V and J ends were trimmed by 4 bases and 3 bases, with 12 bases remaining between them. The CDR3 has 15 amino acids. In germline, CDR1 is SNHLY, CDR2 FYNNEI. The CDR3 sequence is CASSGGLEDTGELFF. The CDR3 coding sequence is TGTGCCAGCAGTGGGGGACTTGAGGACACCGGGGAGCTGTTTTTT.

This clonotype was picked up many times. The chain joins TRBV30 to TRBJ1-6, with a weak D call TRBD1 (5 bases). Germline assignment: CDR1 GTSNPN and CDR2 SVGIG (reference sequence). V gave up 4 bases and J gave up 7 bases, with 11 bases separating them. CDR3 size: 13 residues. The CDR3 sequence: CAWTFGGNSPLHF. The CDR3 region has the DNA TGTGCCTGGACCTTTGGGGGGAATTCACCCCTCCACTTT.

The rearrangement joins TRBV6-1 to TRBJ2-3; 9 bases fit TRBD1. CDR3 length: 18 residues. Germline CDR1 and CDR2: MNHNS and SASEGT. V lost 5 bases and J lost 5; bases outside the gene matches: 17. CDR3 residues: CASSQSPFNRGRIDTQYF. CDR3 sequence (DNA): TGTGCCAGCAGTCAATCCCCCTTTAACAGGGGGCGGATAGATACGCAGTATTTT.

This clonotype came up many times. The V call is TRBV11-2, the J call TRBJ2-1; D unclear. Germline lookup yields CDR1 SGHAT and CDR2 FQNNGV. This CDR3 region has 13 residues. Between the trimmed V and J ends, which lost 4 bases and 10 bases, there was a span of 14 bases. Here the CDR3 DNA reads TGTGCCAGCAGCTCGAGTGGGGTAGGGGAGCAGTTCTTC. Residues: CASSSSGVGEQFF.

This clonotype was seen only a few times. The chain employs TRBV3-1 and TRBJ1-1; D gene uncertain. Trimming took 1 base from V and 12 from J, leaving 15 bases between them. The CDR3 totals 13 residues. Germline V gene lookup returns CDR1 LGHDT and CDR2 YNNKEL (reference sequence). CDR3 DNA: TGTGCCAGCAGCCAAGGGGCCAAAACCAACCCTTTCTTT. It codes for CASSQGAKTNPFF.

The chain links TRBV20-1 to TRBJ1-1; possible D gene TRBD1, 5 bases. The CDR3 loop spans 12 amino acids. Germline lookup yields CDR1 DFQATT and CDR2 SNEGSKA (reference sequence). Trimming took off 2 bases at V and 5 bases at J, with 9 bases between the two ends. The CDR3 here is CSARPGGTEAFF. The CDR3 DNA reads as TGCAGTGCTAGACCCGGGGGGACTGAAGCTTTCTTT.

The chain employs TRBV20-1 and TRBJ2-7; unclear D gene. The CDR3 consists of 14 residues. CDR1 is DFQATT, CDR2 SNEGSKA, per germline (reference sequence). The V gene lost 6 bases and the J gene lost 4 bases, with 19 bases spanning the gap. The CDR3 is CSALSSSPSYEQYV. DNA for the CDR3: TGCAGTGCCCTCTCGTCGAGTCCTTCGTACGAGCAGTACGTC.

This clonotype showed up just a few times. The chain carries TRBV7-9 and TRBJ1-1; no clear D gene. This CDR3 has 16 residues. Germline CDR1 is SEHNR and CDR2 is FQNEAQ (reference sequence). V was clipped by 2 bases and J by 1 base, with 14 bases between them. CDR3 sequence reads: CASSLSPARTNTEAFF. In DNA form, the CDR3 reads TGTGCCAGCAGCTTATCTCCGGCCAGGACGAACACTGAAGCTTTCTTT.